The 14 T cell receptor beta chains presented below share a single source sample, sequenced in a study of T cells in Graves' hyperthyroidism and ophthalmopathy. RNA transcripts gave rise to amplified TCR beta CDR3 regions. The TCR CDR3 was amplified in a first-round RT-PCR using the HTBI primer set. TCRdb passed the multiplex PCR reads through MiXCR, listing each CDR3 protein once. The table includes hundreds of thousands of distinct CDR3 sequences, more than 14% detected once. The source material was blood. The origin of the receptors is a woman between 45 and 65 years old with Graves' ophthalmopathy.

Many counts were recorded for this clonotype. The chain uses TRBV27 and TRBJ1-4; TRBD1 is a possible D gene (6 bases). Per the germline V gene, CDR1 is MNHEY and CDR2 is SMNVEV (reference sequence). Trimming took off 5 bases at V and 5 bases at J, with 15 bases between the two ends. The CDR3 sequence is 15 residues long. This CDR3 reads CASSRSGVLNEKLFF. The CDR3 region has the DNA TGTGCCAGCAGTCGCTCAGGGGTTTTGAATGAAAAACTGTTTTTT.

The V call is TRBV10-3, the J call TRBJ2-7; a weak D match, TRBD2 (6 bases). V was shortened by 3 bases and J by 3 bases, with 18 bases between the two germline ends. CDR1 and CDR2 from the germline V gene are ENHRY and SYGVKD. The CDR3 is made up of 16 amino acids. The CDR3 DNA follows: TGTGCCATCAGTGACCCTAGCGCTACCCCCCTCTACGAGCAGTACTTC. This sequence encodes CAISDPSATPLYEQYF.

This clonotype occurred many times. The V gene is TRBV10-3, the J gene TRBJ2-7, with D possibly matching TRBD2 (5 bases). The ends were cut back, 6 bases at V and 2 bases at J, with 29 bases in the middle. CDR3 length: 19 amino acids. Germline CDR1 reads ENHRY; CDR2 reads SYGVKD. The CDR3 DNA reads as TGTGCCATCAGCGCTAGGTACGGCCTAACAGCGGAACACCCCTACGAGCAGTACTTC. This gives the protein CAISARYGLTAEHPYEQYF.

This clonotype was seen only a few times. The gene calls are TRBV12-3 or TRBV12-4 and TRBJ1-2; D is unresolved. CDR3 length: 14 residues. Trimming removed 5 bases from V and 0 bases from J, with 10 bases in between. CDR3: CASSKRVANYGYTF. The DNA of the CDR3 is TGTGCCAGCAGTAAAAGGGTGGCTAACTATGGCTACACCTTC.

The chain uses TRBV27 and TRBJ2-1, with TRBD2 matching over 9 bases. With V trimmed by 5 bases and J by 8 bases, 19 bases remained unmatched. In germline, CDR1 is MNHEY, CDR2 SMNVEV (reference sequence). CDR3 length equals 18 residues. CDR3 loop: CASSDSIYGGRALDEQFF. CDR3 nucleotide sequence: TGTGCCAGCAGTGACTCGATTTATGGCGGGAGGGCCTTAGATGAGCAGTTCTTC.

In this sample, this clonotype turned up many times. This chain uses TRBV7-9 with TRBJ2-5; 8 nucleotides align to TRBD2. The junction had 10 bases not matched to a gene; V was cut back by 5 bases and J by 5 bases. The CDR3 is 15 residues long. From germline, CDR1 is SEHNR and CDR2 FQNEAQ (reference sequence). Written as DNA, the CDR3 is TGTGCCAGCAGCCTATTAGCGGGAAAGGGGGAGACCCAGTACTTC. Its protein product is CASSLLAGKGETQYF. The variable domain in full, completed from reference TRBV7-9 and TRBJ2-5, reads DTGVSQNPRHKITKRGQNVTFRCDPISEHNRLYWYRQTLGQGPEFLTYFQNEAQLEKSRLLSDRFSAERPKGSFSTLEIQRTEQGDSAMYLCASSLLAGKGETQYFGPGTRLLVL.

This clonotype came up a few times. This chain joins TRBV25-1 and TRBJ2-4; 8 positions match TRBD2. The CDR3 has 14 amino acids. Germline loops: CDR1 MGHDK, CDR2 SYGVNS. The V gene end was trimmed by 1 base and the J gene end by 8 bases; junction bases not matched to a gene: 4. The CDR3 reads CASSEFSGGDIQYF. In DNA, the CDR3 is TGTGCCAGCAGTGAATTTTCCGGGGGGGACATTCAGTACTTC.

This clonotype was counted many times. The chain combines TRBV20-1 with TRBJ2-7, with TRBD2 as a possible D gene (6 bases). The V end lost 3 bases, the J end lost 7 bases, and 7 bases lay between the germline ends. The germline V gene has CDR1 DFQATT and CDR2 SNEGSKA (reference sequence). There are 10 residues in the CDR3. The CDR3 sequence: CSARGLEQYF. The CDR3 DNA sequence: TGCAGTGCTAGGGGACTTGAGCAGTACTTC.

This chain links TRBV13 with TRBJ2-3, with TRBD1 identical over 9 bases. Unmatched junction bases numbered 7, after V lost 8 bases and J lost 1 base. Germline CDR1 is PRHDT and CDR2 is FYEKMQ (reference sequence). The CDR3 sequence is 15 residues long. The CDR3 region is CASAPRDRGTDTQYF. The CDR3 DNA reads TGTGCCAGCGCCCCCCGGGACAGGGGCACAGATACGCAGTATTTT.

This clonotype was detected only a few times. The chain uses TRBV9 and TRBJ1-6; TRBD1 agrees at 7 bases. The CDR3 is 15 amino acids. V lost 3 bases to trimming and J lost 7 bases; unmatched junction nucleotides: 7. The germline gives CDR1 SGDLS, CDR2 YYNGEE. The DNA for the CDR3 is TGTGCCAGCAGCGATACCGGGACAGTAAATTCACCCCTCCACTTT. It codes for CASSDTGTVNSPLHF.

The chain carries TRBV19 and TRBJ2-7; TRBD1 aligns across 8 bases. The CDR3 has 13 amino acids. V gave up 6 bases and J gave up 3 bases; unmatched junction bases: 4. CDR1 is LNHDA, CDR2 SQIVND, per germline (reference sequence). The CDR3 region is CASRGQASYEQYF. CDR3 coding DNA: TGTGCCAGTAGGGGACAGGCAAGCTACGAGCAGTACTTC.

This clonotype occurred many times. The chain uses TRBV4-2 and TRBJ2-1; D gene uncertain. Trimming cost V 0 bases and J 9 bases, with 9 bases left between them. This CDR3 comprises 13 residues. Germline loops: CDR1 LGHNA, CDR2 YNFKEQ. CDR3 residues: CASSQDRPLEQFF. In nucleotides, the CDR3 is TGTGCCAGCAGCCAAGACCGCCCACTTGAGCAGTTCTTC.

This clonotype was seen many times. V gene TRBV30 combines with J gene TRBJ2-3; TRBD2 aligns across 12 bases. Per the germline V gene, CDR1 is GTSNPN and CDR2 is SVGIG (reference sequence). Losses at the gene ends were 0 bases for V and 4 bases for J; bases not matched to a gene: 5. There are 16 residues in the CDR3. The CDR3 bases are TGTGCCTGGAGTGTATCGCTAGCGGGAGGGCCAGATACGCAGTATTTT. This translates into CAWSVSLAGGPDTQYF.

The rearrangement uses TRBV6-5 and TRBJ1-5; tentative D call: TRBD1 (6 bases). Germline CDR1 reads MNHEY; CDR2 reads SVGAGI. The CDR3 is 13 residues long. The V end was cut by 0 bases, the J end by 11 bases, with 11 bases between. This CDR3 reads CASSYSRRGSQHF. The CDR3 region has the DNA TGTGCCAGCAGTTACTCGCGGAGGGGGTCCCAGCATTTT.